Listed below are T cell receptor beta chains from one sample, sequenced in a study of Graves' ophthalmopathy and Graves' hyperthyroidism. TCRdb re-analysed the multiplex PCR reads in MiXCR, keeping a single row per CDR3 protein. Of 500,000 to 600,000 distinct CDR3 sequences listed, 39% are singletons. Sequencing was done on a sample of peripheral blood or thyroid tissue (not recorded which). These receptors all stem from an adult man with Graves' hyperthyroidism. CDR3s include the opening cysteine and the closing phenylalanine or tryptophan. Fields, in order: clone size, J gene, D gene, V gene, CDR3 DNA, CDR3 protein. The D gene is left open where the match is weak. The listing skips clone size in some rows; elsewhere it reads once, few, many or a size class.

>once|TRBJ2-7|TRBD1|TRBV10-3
TGTGCCATCAGCTCGGACAGGAGCTCCTACGAGCAGTACTTC
CAISSDRSSYEQYF
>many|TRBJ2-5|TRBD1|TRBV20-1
TGCAGTGCTAGGGACAGGGGGCGGGGAGAGACCCAGTACTTC
CSARDRGRGETQYF
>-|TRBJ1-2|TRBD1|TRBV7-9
TGTGCCAGCAGCGAGACAGGGCTAAGCTACACCTTC
CASSETGLSYTF
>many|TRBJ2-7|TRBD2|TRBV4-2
TGTGCCAGCAGCCAAGATCGGGCTAGCGGGCAAGCTTACGAGCAGTACTTC
CASSQDRASGQAYEQYF
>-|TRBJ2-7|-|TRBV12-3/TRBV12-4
TGTGCCAGCAGCTTCGGGGGGCTTCAGAACGAGCAGTACTTC
CASSFGGLQNEQYF
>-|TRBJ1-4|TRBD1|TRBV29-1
TGCGGTGGGCAGGGGGAACGAAAACTGTTTTTT
CGGQGERKLFF
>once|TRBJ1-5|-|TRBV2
TGTGCCAGCAGGCTAGGCGTGCAGGGCAGTCAGCCCCAGCATTTT
CASRLGVQGSQPQHF
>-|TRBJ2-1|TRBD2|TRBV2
TGTGCCAGCAGAACGGGGGGGGGCCGGGGTGAGCAGTTCTTC
CASRTGGGRGEQFF
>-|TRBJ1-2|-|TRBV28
TGTGCCAGCAGTTTCGGGTCAGGGGCCTATGGCTACACCTTC
CASSFGSGAYGYTF
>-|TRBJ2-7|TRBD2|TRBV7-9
TGTGCCAGCAGCTTAGCGGGGGAGGGGACCTACGAGCAGTACTTC
CASSLAGEGTYEQYF
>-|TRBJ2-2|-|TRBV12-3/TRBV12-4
TGTGCCAGCACCCAGTCGGGGGCCGTCACCGGGGAGCTGTTTTTT
CASTQSGAVTGELFF
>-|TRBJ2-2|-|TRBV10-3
TGTGCCACGCACCGGGAGCTGTTTTTT
CATHRELFF
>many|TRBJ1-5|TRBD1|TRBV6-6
TGTGCCAGCAGTGACAGGGGAGGCCAGCCCCAGCATTTT
CASSDRGGQPQHF
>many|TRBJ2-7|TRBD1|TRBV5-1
TGCGCCAGCAGTAACAGGGGTTACGAGCAGTACTTC
CASSNRGYEQYF
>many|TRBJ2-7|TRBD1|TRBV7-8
TGTGCCAGCAGCCCAGGGACAGGGGGAATCTACGAGCAGTACTTC
CASSPGTGGIYEQYF
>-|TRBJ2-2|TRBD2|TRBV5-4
TGTGCCAGCAGCGGGCAGCTAGCGGGAGGGCTCTTCACCGGGGAGCTGTTTTTT
CASSGQLAGGLFTGELFF
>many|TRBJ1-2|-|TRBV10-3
TGTGCCATCAGTGAGTCGAGGCTGGGGGAAGCGTCTAACTATGGCTACACCTTC
CAISESRLGEASNYGYTF
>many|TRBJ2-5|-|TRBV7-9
TGTGCCAGCAGCTTCTACCACACGACAGCCCAAGAGACCCAGTACTTC
CASSFYHTTAQETQYF
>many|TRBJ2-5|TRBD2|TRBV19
TGTGCCAGTAGGGGCGCGGGGGGGTTCGGGGAGACCCAGTACTTC
CASRGAGGFGETQYF
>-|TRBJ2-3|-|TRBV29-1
TGCAGCGTTGACGGGTCCTACCCTAGCACAGATACGCAGTATTTT
CSVDGSYPSTDTQYF
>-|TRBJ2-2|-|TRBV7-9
TGTGCCAGCAATTTGGCAGGGGATAGGGGGGAGCTGTTTTTT
CASNLAGDRGELFF
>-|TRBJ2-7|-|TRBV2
TGTGCCAGCAGTGAAAGCAGGGCCGTTTCCTACGAGCAGTACTTC
CASSESRAVSYEQYF
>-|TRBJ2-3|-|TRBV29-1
TGCAGCGCAGGGGAGCGGGGTAGCAGGGATACGCAGTATTTT
CSAGERGSRDTQYF
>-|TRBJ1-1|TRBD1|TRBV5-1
TGCGCCAGCAGCGCCGGGACAGGGTTCAACATTGAAGCTTTCTTT
CASSAGTGFNIEAFF
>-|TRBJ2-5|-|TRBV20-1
TGCAGTGCTAGACGTGGGACATACGAGACCCAGTACTTC
CSARRGTYETQYF
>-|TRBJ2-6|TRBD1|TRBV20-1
TGCAGTGCTAGAGAGACAGGGGGTTATGGGGCCAACGTCCTGACTTTC
CSARETGGYGANVLTF
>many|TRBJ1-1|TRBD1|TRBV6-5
TGTGCCAGCAACGAACAGGGGGCAGACACTGAAGCTTTCTTT
CASNEQGADTEAFF
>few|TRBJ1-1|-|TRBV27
TGTGCCAGCAGTTTTGAGGGTACGGGTTCCACTGAAGCTTTCTTT
CASSFEGTGSTEAFF
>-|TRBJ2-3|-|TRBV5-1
TGTGCCAGCAGCACCGTAGTTGATACGCAGTATTTT
CASSTVVDTQYF
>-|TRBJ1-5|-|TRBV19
TGTGCCAGTAGTAAAACCGGGACAATTAGCAATCAGCCCCAGCATTTT
CASSKTGTISNQPQHF
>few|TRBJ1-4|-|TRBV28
TGTGCCACTTCGGGTAGACGCAGTTCTGAAAAACTGTTTTTT
CATSGRRSSEKLFF
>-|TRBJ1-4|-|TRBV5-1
TGCGCCAGCAGCTTGCAGGGCGCCGGAACTAATGAAAAACTGTTTTTT
CASSLQGAGTNEKLFF
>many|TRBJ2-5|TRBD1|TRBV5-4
TGTGCCAGCAGTACACCAACCGGGACAGGGGTACAAGAGACCCAGTACTTC
CASSTPTGTGVQETQYF
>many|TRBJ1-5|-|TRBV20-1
TGCAGTGCACTGGGACTGTACAATCAGCCCCAGCATTTT
CSALGLYNQPQHF
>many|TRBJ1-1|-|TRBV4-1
TGCGCCAGCAGCCAAGGGTTTGACACTGAAGCTTTCTTT
CASSQGFDTEAFF
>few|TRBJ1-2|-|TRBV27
TGTGCCAGCAGTTTATACAGCTACTATGGCTACACCTTC
CASSLYSYYGYTF
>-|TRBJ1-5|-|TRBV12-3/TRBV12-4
TGTGCCAGCAGTTCCCCCCAGGGCTGTATAAATCAGCCCCAGCATTTT
CASSSPQGCINQPQHF
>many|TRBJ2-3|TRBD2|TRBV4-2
TGTGCCAGCAGCCAGGGTCCTAGCGGGAGGGTAGATACGCAGTATTTT
CASSQGPSGRVDTQYF
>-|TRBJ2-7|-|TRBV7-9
TGTGCCAGCAGCGCACAGGTGGCTGAGCAGTACTTC
CASSAQVAEQYF
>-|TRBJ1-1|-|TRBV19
TGTGCCACCTGGGCCGTTCTGAACACTGAAGCTTTCTTT
CATWAVLNTEAFF
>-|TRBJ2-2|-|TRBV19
TGTGCCAGTAGTATTAAGGTAGACGGGGAGCTGTTTTTT
CASSIKVDGELFF
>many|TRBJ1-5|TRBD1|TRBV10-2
TGCGCCAGCGATAATACAGGGGGCGAAGAGCCCCAGCATTTT
CASDNTGGEEPQHF
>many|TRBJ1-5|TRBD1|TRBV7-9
TGTGCCAGCAGCTCCGGGACAGTCGGCTATAGCAATCAGCCCCAGCATTTT
CASSSGTVGYSNQPQHF
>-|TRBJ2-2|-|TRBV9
TGTGCCAGCAGGAGATTAGCCGGGACAAGGGTAACGAACACCGGGGAGCTGTTTTTT
CASRRLAGTRVTNTGELFF
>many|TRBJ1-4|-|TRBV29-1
TGCAGCGTGCGCGGGGCCTCTAATGAAAAACTGTTTTTT
CSVRGASNEKLFF
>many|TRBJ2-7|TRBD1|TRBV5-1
TGCGCCAGCAGCGACACCGGGACAGGGTTCTACGAGCAGTACTTC
CASSDTGTGFYEQYF
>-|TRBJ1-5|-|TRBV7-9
TGTGCCAGCAGTTTATTAAACAGCAATCAGCCCCAGCATTTT
CASSLLNSNQPQHF
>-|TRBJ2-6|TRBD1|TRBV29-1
TGCAGCGTTGAAACGGGACAGGGGAGCTCTGGGGCCAACGTCCTGACTTTC
CSVETGQGSSGANVLTF
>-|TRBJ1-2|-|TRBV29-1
TGCAGCACCGGGACAATGACAGACACTAACTATGGCTACACCTTC
CSTGTMTDTNYGYTF
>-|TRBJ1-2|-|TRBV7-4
TGTGCCAGCAGCTTTGAGGGTAGGGAAGGCTACACCTTC
CASSFEGREGYTF
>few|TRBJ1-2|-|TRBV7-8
TGTGCCAGCAGCCCCGGCGCGGGGGATTATGGCTACACCTTC
CASSPGAGDYGYTF
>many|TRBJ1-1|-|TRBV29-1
TGCAGCGTTGAAAGACCGTTGAACACTGAAGCTTTCTTT
CSVERPLNTEAFF
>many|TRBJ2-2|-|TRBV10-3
TGTGCCATCAAACCACAAAGTAACACCGGGGAGCTGTTTTTT
CAIKPQSNTGELFF
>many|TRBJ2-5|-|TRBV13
TGTGCCAGCAGCTCGAGGGGCCTTGGTTACCAAGAGACCCAGTACTTC
CASSSRGLGYQETQYF
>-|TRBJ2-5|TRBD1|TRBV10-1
TGCGCCAGCAGTGAAGACACCGACAGGGGGTCTGTAAAGACCCAGTACTTC
CASSEDTDRGSVKTQYF
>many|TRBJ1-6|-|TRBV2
TGTGCCAGCAGTCCCAGGGGATCACCCCTCCACTTT
CASSPRGSPLHF
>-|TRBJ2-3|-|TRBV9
TGTGCCAGCAGCGAGAGAGGGGGAAACACAGATACGCAGTATTTT
CASSERGGNTDTQYF